This is a list of T cell receptor beta chains from one sample in a study of CD4+ T cells in melanoma. Clones were sequenced by immunoSEQ multiplex PCR, and TCRdb holds only the in-frame ones, with some missing. The sample holds 15,000 to 20,000 clones, approximately 81% seen once. The sample was cells from a culture (not recorded whether cultured in vitro). The receptors originated from a human donor with melanoma. Both conserved end residues are part of each CDR3. D genes are given only for firm matches. Size tells how often a clone was seen (once, few, many) or the class of an expanded clone, and some rows leave it out.

few,TRBV6-6,TRBD1,TRBJ1-5,15,TGTGCCAGCAGTTACTCCAGACAGGGAGATCAGCCCCAGCATTTT,CASSYSRQGDQPQHF
-,TRBV6-1,-,TRBJ2-7,14,TGTGCCAGCCGTCGGCAGGCCGACTCCTACGAGCAGTACTTC,CASRRQADSYEQYF
-,TRBV9,-,TRBJ2-2,16,TGTGCCAGCAGCGTAGGGGCAGGGTGGAGTGCCGGGGAGCTGTTTTTT,CASSVGAGWSAGELFF
once,TRBV6-6,-,TRBJ2-7,11,TGTGCCAGCAGTTTCGTGGGAGAGCAGTACTTC,CASSFVGEQYF
-,TRBV15,TRBD2,TRBJ2-3,16,TGTGCCACCAGCGGGAGACTAGCGGGAGATATAGATACGCAGTATTTT,CATSGRLAGDIDTQYF
-,TRBV2,-,TRBJ2-7,14,TGTGCCAGCTTTACACGGGGAAGGTCCTACGAGCAGTACTTC,CASFTRGRSYEQYF
-,TRBV6-6,-,TRBJ1-1,13,TGTGCCAGCAGTTTAAACAGAAACACTGAAGCTTTCTTT,CASSLNRNTEAFF
once,TRBV6-5,-,TRBJ1-4,13,TGTGCCAGCAGTCGGGATCACACGAAAAAACTGTTTTTT,CASSRDHTKKLFF
-,TRBV30,-,TRBJ2-5,15,TGTGCCTGGATAGTTAAGGACAGTATAGGGGAGACCCAGTACTTC,CAWIVKDSIGETQYF
few,TRBV15,-,TRBJ1-1,13,TGTGCCACCAGCAGAGATTGGGGGGCAGCAGCTTTCTTT,CATSRDWGAAAFF
-,TRBV7-6,-,TRBJ2-2,16,TGTGCCAGCAGCTTAGGACTCCGGGGATCGAGGGGGGAGCTGTTTTTT,CASSLGLRGSRGELFF
-,TRBV5-1,-,TRBJ1-1,13,TGCGCCAGCAGCGCTCAGGGAGTCACTGAAGCTTTCTTT,CASSAQGVTEAFF
-,TRBV5-1,-,TRBJ2-7,13,TGCGCCAGCAGCTTCGCAGACTATTACGAGCAGTACTTC,CASSFADYYEQYF
-,TRBV5-6,-,TRBJ2-1,15,TGTGCCAGCAGCTCCCGGGAGATACGTTACAATGAGCAGTTCTTC,CASSSREIRYNEQFF
few,TRBV6-1,-,TRBJ2-2,15,TGTGCCAGCAGTGAAGGGTCCGCGAACACCGGGGAGCTGTTTTTT,CASSEGSANTGELFF
few,TRBV30,-,TRBJ2-1,12,TGTGCCTGGAGTGTTTCGCGATGGGAGCAGTTCTTC,CAWSVSRWEQFF
-,TRBV2,-,TRBJ1-3,16,TGTGCCAGCAGTAGACCGGAAATGGCCTCTGGAAACACCATATATTTT,CASSRPEMASGNTIYF
-,TRBV30,-,TRBJ2-5,14,TGTGCCTGGGGCCTTGGTTTCGGGGAAGAGACCCAGTACTTC,CAWGLGFGEETQYF
-,TRBV7-8,TRBD1,TRBJ1-5,16,TGTGCCAGCAGCCCCGGGACAGGGATCCGCAATCAGCCCCAGCATTTT,CASSPGTGIRNQPQHF
-,TRBV2,-,TRBJ2-2,13,TGTGCCAGCAGTACGAGGAACACCGGGGAGCTGTTTTTT,CASSTRNTGELFF
-,TRBV5-1,-,TRBJ2-3,13,TGCGCCAGCAGCTCCCAGGGAGGAGATACGCAGTATTTT,CASSSQGGDTQYF
-,TRBV2,TRBD2,TRBJ2-3,17,TGTGCCAGCAGCGCTACCGGGACTAGCCTTCGCACAGATACGCAGTATTTT,CASSATGTSLRTDTQYF
-,TRBV7-9,-,TRBJ1-2,15,TGTGCCAGCAGCTCCCGAGGGGTAGCTAACTATGGCTACACCTTC,CASSSRGVANYGYTF